The 5 T cell receptor beta chains reported below all come from one sample, sequenced in a study of blood T cell repertoires in COVID-19. The repertoire was sequenced with immunoSEQ multiplex PCR; TCRdb's copy has only in-frame clones and lacks some. The repertoire consists of a few hundred thousand clones, with 84% occurring once and the leading ten covering roughly 1.4%. The specimen was peripheral blood. The receptors come from a woman aged 40 to 50 who had recovered from COVID-19.

The rearrangement joins TRBV3-1 (or the pseudogene TRBV3-2) to TRBJ2-5; 7 bases match TRBD2. Germline V CDR1 and CDR2: LGHDT, YNNKEL (reference sequence). V lost 0 bases and J lost 5; bases outside the gene matches: 9. The CDR3 runs 16 residues. The CDR3 DNA sequence: TGTGCCAGCAGCCAAGATTTGGGAGGGGTTGGGGAGACCCAGTACTTC. As protein: CASSQDLGGVGETQYF.

The chain joins TRBV5-1 to TRBJ1-1, with 7 nucleotides matching TRBD1. CDR1 is SGHRS and CDR2 is YFSETQ in the germline V gene. J was trimmed by 5 bases and V by 4 bases; bases with no gene match: 11. The CDR3 is made up of 15 amino acids. This CDR3 reads CASSTRQGMGTEAFF. The CDR3, as DNA: TGCGCCAGCAGCACACGACAGGGTATGGGGACTGAAGCTTTCTTT.

V usage is TRBV5-1 and J usage is TRBJ2-5; 8 bases fit TRBD1. Trimming removed 5 bases from V and 2 bases from J; junction bases left unmatched: 11. The CDR3 is 16 amino acids. Per germline, CDR1 SGHRS and CDR2 YFSETQ. The CDR3 protein is CASRGQAGQLQETQYF. For the CDR3, the DNA is TGCGCCAGCAGGGGACAGGCGGGACAGTTACAAGAGACCCAGTACTTC.

The rearrangement links TRBV3-1 (or the pseudogene TRBV3-2) to TRBJ2-3; TRBD2 matches at 16 bases. The CDR3 contains 15 residues. The V segment lost 6 bases and the J segment 6 bases; nucleotides outside the gene matches: 3. Germline loops: CDR1 LGHDT, CDR2 YNNKEL (reference sequence). The CDR3 loop reads CASRGLAGGPDTQYF. In DNA form, the CDR3 reads TGTGCCAGCAGGGGACTAGCGGGGGGGCCGGATACGCAGTATTTT.

This clone was picked up a small number of times. V is TRBV18 and J is TRBJ2-7; 9 bases map to TRBD1. With 3 bases clipped from V and 1 base from J, the junction kept 4 bases outside the gene matches. CDR1 KGHSH and CDR2 LQKENI come from the germline V gene. CDR3 length equals 15 residues. CDR3: CASSPGGQGSYEQYF. Written as DNA, the CDR3 is TGTGCCAGCTCACCGGGGGGACAGGGTTCCTACGAGCAGTACTTC.